Listed here is a single T cell receptor (beta chain). The record originates from a study of blood T cell repertoires in COVID-19. Study summary: T cells, B-cell-depleted T cells, or PBMCs provided the cDNA or gDNA that served as material.

Authors' processing steps: Amplification of reference gene primers provided the estimated nucleated cell counts. TCRdb's table, derived via immunoSEQ multiplex PCR, lists solely in-frame clones and lacks some. Clone size and the V and J calls come from that table; the DNA yielded D and trimming. The table has tens of thousands of clones, around 83% seen once. The CDR3 is 15 residues long. From germline, CDR1 is LGHDT and CDR2 YNNKEL (reference sequence). Trimming at V came to 8 bases and at J to 0 bases, leaving 6 bases not matched to a gene. The source is an older man with acute or convalescent COVID-19. This sequence joins TRBV3-1 (or the pseudogene TRBV3-2) and TRBJ1-4; the match to TRBD1 covers 7 bases. The specimen sequenced was peripheral blood. In DNA, the CDR3 is TGTGCCAGCGGGACGACAGGGACAACTAATGAAAAACTGTTTTTT. Its translation: CASGTTGTTNEKLFF.